The T cell receptor beta chain described here comes from a study of blood T cell repertoires in COVID-19. Study-level information: The United States, Italy and Spain were the sources of the acute and convalescent COVID-19 samples. PBMCs, B-cell-depleted T cells, or T cells provided the cDNA or gDNA that made up the material.

Trimming pared 4 bases from V and 4 bases from J, leaving 12 bases between. CDR3 length: 15 residues. Germline CDR1 reads KGHDR; CDR2 reads SFDVKD. Measured with immunoSEQ multiplex PCR; TCRdb has only the in-frame clones, and not every one. The sample yields about 40,000 clones, about four fifths seen once. V usage is TRBV24-1 and J usage is TRBJ2-2; D not certain. The sequencing input was peripheral blood. This clonotype originated in a woman in her fifties or sixties with acute or convalescent COVID-19. CDR3 amino acids: CATSDGSTGTGELFF. The CDR3 coding sequence is TGTGCCACCAGTGACGGATCAACGGGCACCGGGGAGCTGTTTTTT.